The 20 T cell receptor beta chains listed next were all sequenced from one sample in a study of blood T cell repertoires in COVID-19. Method: immunoSEQ multiplex PCR; TCRdb's copy keeps in-frame clones and lacks some. This table holds 140,000 or so clones, less than 90% found once. Sequenced material: peripheral blood. These receptors came from a human donor with COVID-19, enrolled during active disease. The donor label of this sample is uncertain.

The chain links TRBV4-1 to TRBJ1-2; D is possibly TRBD1 (5 bases). V gave up 0 bases and J gave up 3 bases, with 23 bases separating them. CDR1 and CDR2 (germline): MGHRA, YSYEKL. This CDR3 comprises 19 residues. In DNA form, the CDR3 reads TGCGCCAGCAGCCAAGATTCTAGGGGTTCGGGGGTATTGGACTATGGCTACACCTTC. This codes for CASSQDSRGSGVLDYGYTF.

The genes are TRBV11-3 and TRBJ2-4; D remains unclear. The germline V and J ends were trimmed by 5 bases and 0 bases, with 5 bases remaining between them. There are 13 residues in the CDR3. The germline gives CDR1 SGHNT, CDR2 YENEEA. CDR3 sequence: CASSDLAKNIQYF. The CDR3 coding sequence is TGTGCCAGCAGCGACTTAGCCAAAAACATTCAGTACTTC.

The chain recombines TRBV30 with TRBJ1-1; D remains unclear. CDR1 GTSNPN and CDR2 SVGIG come from the germline V gene (reference sequence). With 2 bases removed from V and 0 bases from J, the gap between germline ends came to 7 bases. The length of the CDR3 is 13 residues. CDR3 region: CAWSHGMNTEAFF. CDR3 bases: TGTGCCTGGAGTCACGGTATGAACACTGAAGCTTTCTTT.

The rearrangement uses TRBV5-4 and TRBJ1-5; the D gene is possibly TRBD1 (5 bases). The CDR3 has 15 residues. Deletions cut 2 bases from V and 1 base from J, with 10 bases between. Germline V CDR1 and CDR2: SGHNT, YYREEE (reference sequence). The CDR3 DNA is TGTGCCAGCAGCTTAGGAGGGGTAAGCAATCAGCCCCAGCATTTT. This codes for CASSLGGVSNQPQHF.

The chain combines TRBV7-9 with TRBJ2-5; tentative D call: TRBD2 (5 bases). Per germline, CDR1 SEHNR and CDR2 FQNEAQ (reference sequence). Trimming pared 3 bases from V and 4 bases from J, leaving 12 bases between. The CDR3 runs to 14 residues. The CDR3 DNA reads as TGTGCCAGCAGCTTCTCCCACGAGGGAGAGACCCAGTACTTC. As protein: CASSFSHEGETQYF.

The chain is built from TRBV10-2 and TRBJ1-4, with TRBD1 identical over 12 bases. Trimming at V came to 7 bases and at J to 7 bases, leaving 7 bases not matched to a gene. This CDR3 has 15 amino acids. From germline, CDR1 is WSHSY and CDR2 SAAADI. The CDR3 loop reads CASTRRDRGLEKLFF. Written as DNA, the CDR3 is TGCGCCAGCACCAGAAGGGACAGGGGGCTTGAAAAACTGTTTTTT.

The chain carries TRBV6-5 and TRBJ2-1; D gene ambiguous. V was shortened by 6 bases and J by 7 bases, with 10 bases between the two germline ends. This CDR3 contains 12 residues. Germline values: CDR1 MNHEY, CDR2 SVGAGI. This CDR3 reads CASSLERNEQFF. The CDR3 bases are TGTGCCAGCAGCCTTGAGAGGAATGAGCAGTTCTTC.

This chain connects TRBV9 to TRBJ1-3, with a possible D match to TRBD1 (5 bases). Trimming pared 3 bases from V and 0 bases from J, leaving 16 bases between. Germline CDR1 is SGDLS and CDR2 is YYNGEE. This CDR3 has 17 residues. The CDR3 region is CASSARDFSHSGNTIYF. As DNA, the CDR3 is TGTGCCAGCAGCGCGAGGGACTTTTCGCACTCTGGAAACACCATATATTTT.

The chain has TRBV13 and TRBJ2-3; 12 bases are shared with TRBD1. CDR3 size: 14 residues. Losses at the gene ends were 4 bases for V and 6 bases for J; bases not matched to a gene: 2. Germline V gives CDR1 PRHDT, CDR2 FYEKMQ (reference sequence). CDR3: CASSWDRGHDTQYF. As DNA, the CDR3 is TGTGCCAGCAGCTGGGACAGGGGGCACGATACGCAGTATTTT. The complete variable domain, with remaining parts taken from reference TRBV13 and TRBJ2-3, reads AAGVIQSPRHLIKEKRETATLKCYPIPRHDTVYWYQQGPGQDPQFLISFYEKMQSDKGSIPDRFSAQQFSDYHSELNMSSLELGDSALYFCASSWDRGHDTQYFGPGTRLTVL.

This chain joins TRBV28 and TRBJ1-2; 7 bases map to TRBD1. Germline loops: CDR1 MDHEN, CDR2 SYDVKM. Trimming cost V 6 bases and J 3 bases; bases outside gene matches: 4. This CDR3 has 13 residues. The CDR3 protein is CASSPGTDYGYTF. The CDR3 nucleotides are TGTGCCAGCAGCCCGGGGACAGACTATGGCTACACCTTC.

V gene TRBV12-3 or TRBV12-4 combines with J gene TRBJ2-5; D is uncertain. This CDR3 is 13 amino acids long. V lost 6 bases, J lost 2 bases, and 10 bases lay in between. Here the CDR3 DNA reads TGTGCCAGCAGCCCGGTCTCACAAGAGACCCAGTACTTC. Translating it yields CASSPVSQETQYF.

The chain couples TRBV11-2 to TRBJ1-1, with D possibly being TRBD1 (6 bases). Trimming removed 0 bases at V and 4 bases at J, with 9 bases between. There are 14 residues in the CDR3. Germline values: CDR1 SGHAT, CDR2 FQNNGV. CDR3 coding DNA: TGTGCCAGCAGCTTAGACAGGGGAAGCACTGAAGCTTTCTTT. It encodes CASSLDRGSTEAFF.

CDR3 residues: CASTPGGSGFNEQFF. The CDR3 coding sequence is TGCGCCAGCACCCCTGGGGGTAGCGGGTTTAATGAGCAGTTCTTC. This chain connects TRBV5-1 to TRBJ2-1; the match to TRBD2 covers 7 bases. This CDR3 is 15 amino acids long. CDR1 and CDR2 (germline): SGHRS, YFSETQ. After removal of 6 bases from V and 7 bases from J, the junction contained 13 bases not matched to a gene. Looking up the rest from reference TRBV5-1 and TRBJ2-1 gives the full variable domain: KAGVTQTPRYLIKTRGQQVTLSCSPISGHRSVSWYQQTPGQGLQFLFEYFSETQRNKGNFPGRFSGRQFSNSRSEMNVSTLELGDSALYLCASTPGGSGFNEQFFGPGTRLTVL.

CDR3 in DNA: TGTGCCAGCAGGGGTGGGGCTATAGGGGCAGATACGCAGTATTTT. Translation gives CASRGGAIGADTQYF. The V call is TRBV28, the J call TRBJ2-3, with TRBD1 as a possible D gene (5 bases). This CDR3 comprises 15 residues. Looked up from germline, CDR1 is MDHEN and CDR2 is SYDVKM. V dropped 6 bases and J dropped 4 bases, with 17 bases sitting between them.

This clone was seen a single time. The chain is built from TRBV10-3 and TRBJ2-5; D perhaps matches TRBD2 (6 bases). The germline V and J ends were trimmed by 8 bases and 4 bases, with 20 bases remaining between them. The CDR3 contains 15 residues. The germline CDR1 and CDR2 sequences are ENHRY and SYGVKD. The CDR3 nucleotides read TGTGCCATCTCCGTGCGGGGAAGTGCGGGAGAGACCCAGTACTTC. It specifies CAISVRGSAGETQYF.

This clone was found once. V gene TRBV10-3 combines with J gene TRBJ1-1, with D perhaps TRBD1 (6 bases). This CDR3 spans 13 amino acids. CDR1 and CDR2 from the germline V gene are ENHRY and SYGVKD. V lost 10 bases and J 0 bases, leaving 12 bases between the germline ends. The CDR3 protein is CATADSLNTEAFF. CDR3 nucleotides: TGTGCCACTGCGGACAGCTTGAACACTGAAGCTTTCTTT.

The rearrangement joins TRBV14 to TRBJ2-1; D is unresolved. The CDR3 loop spans 15 amino acids. The V end was cut by 2 bases, the J end by 0 bases, with 8 bases between. The germline V gene encodes CDR1 SGHDN and CDR2 FVKESK. CDR3 region: CASSQQASSYNEQFF. In DNA, the CDR3 is TGTGCCAGCAGCCAACAAGCTAGCTCCTACAATGAGCAGTTCTTC.

The genes are TRBV6-5 and TRBJ2-4; TRBD1 agrees at 7 bases. Germline CDR1 is MNHEY and CDR2 is SVGAGI. The CDR3 consists of 15 residues. V trimming: 4 bases; J trimming: 4 bases; junction bases outside the gene matches: 7. In nucleotides, the CDR3 is TGTGCCAGCAGTTCCGATTGGGACAGAAAAAACATTCAGTACTTC. Amino acids: CASSSDWDRKNIQYF.

The gene calls are TRBV18 and TRBJ1-1; possible D gene TRBD1, 5 bases. The V gene's germline CDR1 is KGHSH and CDR2 LQKENI. The CDR3 contains 14 residues. V was trimmed by 3 bases and J by 5 bases, leaving 13 bases between them. The CDR3 here is CASSPTTGGTEAFF. The CDR3 nucleotides read TGTGCCAGCTCACCTACAACGGGGGGAACTGAAGCTTTCTTT.

The chain recombines TRBV5-4 with TRBJ1-6; D gene ambiguous. The V end lost 4 bases, the J end lost 3 bases, and 17 bases lay between the germline ends. This CDR3 has 17 amino acids. Germline assignment: CDR1 SGHNT and CDR2 YYREEE (reference sequence). The CDR3: CASSPAGGDRYNSPLHF. CDR3 DNA: TGTGCCAGCAGCCCCGCCGGAGGAGACCGCTATAATTCACCCCTCCACTTT. Based on the CDR3 plus reference TRBV5-4 and TRBJ1-6, the full variable domain is ETGVTQSPTHLIKTRGQQVTLRCSSQSGHNTVSWYQQALGQGPQFIFQYYREEENGRGNFPPRFSGLQFPNYSSELNVNALELDDSALYLCASSPAGGDRYNSPLHFGNGTRLTVT.